These T cell receptor beta chains were read from a single sample in a study of memory CD4+ T cells and cytomegalovirus serostatus. Sequencing used immunoSEQ multiplex PCR; TCRdb keeps in-frame clones, though not all of them. The sample lists 45,000 to 60,000 clones, just under 80% occurring once. The material sequenced was memory CD4+ T cells from blood. The receptors derive from an adult in good health and CMV-seronegative. The CDR3 runs from the conserved cysteine through the conserved F or W. Each record gives: V gene, clone size, CDR3 protein. Clone size is shown for a subset of rows, as once, few, many or a class of expanded clone.

v_call: TRBV15; clone_size: -; cdr3_aa: CATSRDGRYEQYF
v_call: TRBV27; clone_size: -; cdr3_aa: CASSLYDRGYGYTF
v_call: TRBV28; clone_size: -; cdr3_aa: CASRWGSLNQPQHF
v_call: TRBV30; clone_size: -; cdr3_aa: CAWSPDSNQPQHF
v_call: TRBV11-2; clone_size: -; cdr3_aa: CASSPNPTSTGELFF
v_call: TRBV7-6; clone_size: -; cdr3_aa: CASSPSGRNEQFF
v_call: TRBV4-2; clone_size: -; cdr3_aa: CASSQGTGQDQETQYF
v_call: TRBV10-1; clone_size: -; cdr3_aa: CASSAGTDTGELFF
v_call: TRBV12-5; clone_size: -; cdr3_aa: CASGPQAGGRYEQYF
v_call: TRBV28; clone_size: -; cdr3_aa: CASSLRDPVGEKLFF
v_call: TRBV7-9; clone_size: -; cdr3_aa: CASSLLPVISGSPDEQFF
v_call: TRBV7-6; clone_size: -; cdr3_aa: CASSLDTNTEAFF
v_call: TRBV27; clone_size: few; cdr3_aa: CASRSTSSNEQFF
v_call: TRBV18; clone_size: -; cdr3_aa: CASSLDRGAEAFF
v_call: TRBV6-1; clone_size: once; cdr3_aa: CASSTLAGGSDTQYF
v_call: TRBV10-3; clone_size: -; cdr3_aa: CAISSGLANEQFF